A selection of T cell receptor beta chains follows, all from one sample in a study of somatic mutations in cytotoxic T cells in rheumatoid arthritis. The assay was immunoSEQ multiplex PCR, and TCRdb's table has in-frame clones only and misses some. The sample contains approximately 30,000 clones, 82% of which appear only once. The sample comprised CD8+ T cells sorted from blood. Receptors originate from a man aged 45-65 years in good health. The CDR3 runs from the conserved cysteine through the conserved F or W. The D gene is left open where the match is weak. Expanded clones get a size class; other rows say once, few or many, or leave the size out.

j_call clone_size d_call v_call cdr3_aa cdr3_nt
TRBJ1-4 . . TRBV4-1 CASTGEVGKLFF TGCGCCAGCACGGGGGAGGTAGGGAAACTGTTTTTT
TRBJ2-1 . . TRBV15 CATSRGEASNEQFF TGTGCCACCAGCAGGGGTGAGGCGAGCAATGAGCAGTTCTTC
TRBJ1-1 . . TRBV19 CANTPGQGSTEAFF TGTGCCAACACCCCCGGCCAGGGATCCACTGAAGCTTTCTTT
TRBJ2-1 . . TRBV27 CASSPQPEGSGEQFF TGTGCCAGCAGCCCTCAACCAGAGGGATCGGGTGAGCAGTTCTTC
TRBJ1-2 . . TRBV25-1 CAIGGVGYGYTF TGTGCCATCGGAGGGGTGGGCTATGGCTACACCTTC
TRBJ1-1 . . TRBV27 CASSRGGNTEAFF TGTGCCAGCAGCCGTGGAGGAAACACTGAAGCTTTCTTT
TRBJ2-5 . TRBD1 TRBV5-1 CASSSGQGVRTQYF TGCGCCAGCAGCTCCGGACAGGGGGTTAGGACCCAGTACTTC
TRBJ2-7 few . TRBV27 CASRQTPQGSYEQYF TGTGCCAGCAGGCAGACTCCCCAGGGATCCTACGAGCAGTACTTC
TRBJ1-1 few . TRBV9 CASSVERAVGNTEAFF TGTGCCAGCAGCGTAGAAAGGGCTGTCGGTAACACTGAAGCTTTCTTT
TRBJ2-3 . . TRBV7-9 CASISRGRDGDTQYF TGTGCCAGCATCAGCCGGGGGCGGGATGGGGATACGCAGTATTTT
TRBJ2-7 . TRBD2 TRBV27 CASSSGLAGAEQYF TGTGCCAGCAGTTCGGGACTAGCGGGAGCCGAGCAGTACTTC
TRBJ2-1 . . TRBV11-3 CASSLDLAERNEQFF TGTGCCAGCAGCTTAGATTTAGCAGAACGCAATGAGCAGTTCTTC
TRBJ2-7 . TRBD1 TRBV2 CASGQGSLLDEQYF TGTGCCAGCGGACAGGGGAGTCTCCTAGACGAGCAGTACTTC
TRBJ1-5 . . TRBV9 CASSVGQGSNQPQHF TGTGCCAGCAGCGTAGGGCAGGGTAGCAATCAGCCCCAGCATTTT
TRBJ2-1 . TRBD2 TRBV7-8 CASSLPPPSMAGEFNEQFF TGTGCCAGCAGCTTGCCGCCACCCTCCATGGCGGGAGAGTTCAATGAGCAGTTCTTC
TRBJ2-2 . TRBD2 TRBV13 CASSWGGTGELFF TGTGCCAGCAGCTGGGGGGGGACCGGGGAGCTGTTTTTT
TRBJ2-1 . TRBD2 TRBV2 CASSSHTTSGGGGSEQFF TGTGCCAGCAGTTCCCATACGACTAGCGGGGGGGGAGGTAGTGAGCAGTTCTTC
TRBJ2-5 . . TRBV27 CASSFGGRETQYF TGTGCCAGCAGTTTTGGAGGGCGGGAGACCCAGTACTTC
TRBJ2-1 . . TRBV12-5 CASGIGYEQFF TGTGCTAGTGGGATAGGCTATGAGCAGTTCTTC
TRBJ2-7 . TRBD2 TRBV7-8 CASSPTSGFSYEQYF TGTGCCAGCAGCCCCACTAGCGGGTTCTCCTACGAGCAGTACTTC
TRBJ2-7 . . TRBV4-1 CASSQGPSASYEQYF TGCGCCAGCAGCCAAGGGCCTAGCGCCTCCTACGAGCAGTACTTC
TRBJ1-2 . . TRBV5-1 CASSLTGPKSYGYTF TGCGCCAGCAGCTTGACAGGCCCAAAATCCTATGGCTACACCTTC